These T cell receptor beta chains were read from a single sample in a study of OX40 agonist ivuxolimab in advanced cancers. Produced via immunoSEQ multiplex PCR; TCRdb's table is partial and in-frame only. This table holds about 20,000 clones, approximately 70% found once. Sequenced here: CD4+ or CD8+ T cells sorted from blood, sampled in a trial of the OX40 agonist ivuxolimab. All receptors come from an adult with an advanced solid tumor such as melanoma, head and neck, liver or kidney cancer. The CDR3 runs from the conserved cysteine through the conserved F or W. The D gene is left open where the match is weak. A clone size is listed for some rows: how often the clone was seen (once, few, many), or a class if it is expanded.

size: -
V: TRBV5-1
J: TRBJ1-2
D: TRBD1
DNA: TGCGCCAGCAGTGCCTCCGGGACAGCTTATGGCTACACCTTC
CDR3: CASSASGTAYGYTF

size: medium-sized
V: TRBV16
J: TRBJ1-4
D: -
DNA: TGTGCCAGCAGCCAAATGGGGGAAAAACTGTTTTTT
CDR3: CASSQMGEKLFF

size: -
V: TRBV5-1
J: TRBJ1-2
D: -
DNA: TGCGCCAGCAGCTTGGAAATGAACTATGGCTACACCTTC
CDR3: CASSLEMNYGYTF

size: -
V: TRBV27
J: TRBJ1-1
D: -
DNA: TGTGCCAGCACCCGGGGGGCTGAAGCTTTCTTT
CDR3: CASTRGAEAFF

size: -
V: TRBV7-2
J: TRBJ2-2
D: TRBD2
DNA: TGTGCCAGCAGCTTCCCTAGCGGGGGGGCCAGGACCGGGGAGCTGTTTTTT
CDR3: CASSFPSGGARTGELFF

size: -
V: TRBV4-1
J: TRBJ1-5
D: TRBD1
DNA: TGCGCCAGCAGCCAAGAGGTAACAGGGGATCAGCCCCAGCATTTT
CDR3: CASSQEVTGDQPQHF

size: -
V: TRBV11-1
J: TRBJ2-7
D: TRBD2
DNA: TGTGCCAGCAGCCCAATAGCGGGCGGCTACGAGCAGTACTTC
CDR3: CASSPIAGGYEQYF

size: -
V: TRBV9
J: TRBJ2-5
D: TRBD2
DNA: TGTGCCAGCAGCGCCGATCGCGGGGGGCCCCAAGAGACCCAGTACTTC
CDR3: CASSADRGGPQETQYF

size: -
V: TRBV7-2
J: TRBJ2-7
D: -
DNA: TGTGCCAGCAGCCCTTACCACGGGACGGGCCCGACCTACGAGCAGTACTTC
CDR3: CASSPYHGTGPTYEQYF

size: once
V: TRBV2
J: TRBJ2-2
D: -
DNA: TGTGCCAGCAGCTGGACACCTTACACCGGGGAGCTGTTTTTT
CDR3: CASSWTPYTGELFF

size: -
V: TRBV7-2
J: TRBJ2-2
D: -
DNA: TGTGCCAGCAGCTTGACACTTACCGGGGAGCTGTTTTTT
CDR3: CASSLTLTGELFF

size: -
V: TRBV9
J: TRBJ1-2
D: TRBD1
DNA: TGTGCCAGCAGCTTGACAGGGGGCGGTTTATCTTTAGGCTACACCTTC
CDR3: CASSLTGGGLSLGYTF

size: -
V: TRBV27
J: TRBJ1-2
D: -
DNA: TGTGCCAGCAGTTCGGGCAGGGCCTATGGCTACACCTTC
CDR3: CASSSGRAYGYTF

size: -
V: TRBV4-2
J: TRBJ2-7
D: TRBD1
DNA: TGTGCCAGCAGCCCCGGACAGGGAAGCCTGCTCGAGCAGTACTTC
CDR3: CASSPGQGSLLEQYF

size: -
V: TRBV10-2
J: TRBJ2-7
D: -
DNA: TGCGCCAGCAGGGGGGGCCCGAGTTACGAGCAGTACTTC
CDR3: CASRGGPSYEQYF

size: medium-sized
V: TRBV4-2
J: TRBJ2-1
D: -
DNA: TGTGCCAGCAGCCAAGAGGAGGGCACTTACAATGAGCAGTTCTTC
CDR3: CASSQEEGTYNEQFF

size: -
V: TRBV5-8
J: TRBJ1-2
D: -
DNA: TGTGCCAGCAGCTTGGGTGTTCCCGCGGCTAACTATGGCTACACCTTC
CDR3: CASSLGVPAANYGYTF

size: once
V: TRBV6-5
J: TRBJ1-5
D: -
DNA: TGTGCCAGCAGTGCAACAGGGACGGGACAGCCCCAGCATTTT
CDR3: CASSATGTGQPQHF

size: few
V: TRBV7-2
J: TRBJ2-1
D: TRBD1
DNA: TGTGCCAGCAGCTTATTCCCAGGGGGCGGCCACAATGAGCAGTTCTTC
CDR3: CASSLFPGGGHNEQFF

size: -
V: TRBV6-6
J: TRBJ1-1
D: -
DNA: TGTGCCAGCAGTTACTCCCCAGGAATTGGAAACACTGAAGCTTTCTTT
CDR3: CASSYSPGIGNTEAFF

size: -
V: TRBV4-3
J: TRBJ1-1
D: -
DNA: TGCGCCAGCAGCCAAGAGGTGGCAGGGCTAGACCCTGAAGCTTTCTTT
CDR3: CASSQEVAGLDPEAFF

size: -
V: TRBV28
J: TRBJ1-1
D: -
DNA: TGTGCCAGCAGTTTAAGTGAAGTCACTGAAGCTTTCTTT
CDR3: CASSLSEVTEAFF

size: -
V: TRBV6-5
J: TRBJ2-7
D: -
DNA: TGTGCCAGCGGCTTACAGGGAGGCGAGCAGTACTTC
CDR3: CASGLQGGEQYF

size: -
V: TRBV6-6
J: TRBJ2-7
D: -
DNA: TGTGCCAGCAGTGCTGTTGATTACGAGCAGTACTTC
CDR3: CASSAVDYEQYF

size: -
V: TRBV28
J: TRBJ2-1
D: TRBD2
DNA: TGTGCCAGCAGTCCCCCAGTAGCGGGGGGGGACAATGAGCAGTTCTTC
CDR3: CASSPPVAGGDNEQFF

size: -
V: TRBV30
J: TRBJ2-1
D: -
DNA: TGTGCCTGGGGCGAGGGGTGGGAGCAGTTCTTC
CDR3: CAWGEGWEQFF

size: -
V: TRBV7-9
J: TRBJ2-1
D: TRBD2
DNA: TGTGCCAGCAGCTTATCTAGCGGGGGTTGGGATGAGCAGTTCTTC
CDR3: CASSLSSGGWDEQFF

size: -
V: TRBV7-2
J: TRBJ2-3
D: TRBD2
DNA: TGTGCCAGCAGCTCCGACCTTAGCGGGGGGGCAGATACGCAGTATTTT
CDR3: CASSSDLSGGADTQYF

size: few
V: TRBV7-9
J: TRBJ2-3
D: -
DNA: TGTGCCAGCAGCCCACCTCGTGAGGGTTCGACCACAGATACGCAGTATTTT
CDR3: CASSPPREGSTTDTQYF

size: -
V: TRBV12-2
J: TRBJ2-2
D: -
DNA: TGTGCAAGTCGCCCCCACCGGCAGGGTCGGTTTTCCACCGGGGAGCTGTTTTTT
CDR3: CASRPHRQGRFSTGELFF

size: -
V: TRBV27
J: TRBJ2-7
D: -
DNA: TGTGCCAGCAGTTTGGACTCAAGGGGCGTAGGGTACGAGCAGTACTTC
CDR3: CASSLDSRGVGYEQYF